This T cell receptor (beta chain) was found in a study of cytomegalovirus exposure and HLA in healthy donors. Germline assignment: CDR1 SEHNR and CDR2 FQNEAQ (reference sequence). This CDR3 has 15 amino acids. Regarding this clone: What it binds is not known. One junction end disagrees with the germline gene, perhaps due to a read error.

Study conclusions and caveats: The likely explanation for a cluster of highly shared sequence variants was sequencing artifact. For most TCR sequences rarity was the rule, although some public TCRs occurred in many donors. In an earlier analysis, in some 500 donors, most V segments appeared productive either ~87% or ~30% of the time.

A multiplex PCR was run with 60 Vbeta primers and 13 Jbeta primers. Libraries were prepared by immunoSEQ multiplex PCR; TCRdb keeps only in-frame clonotypes and omits some of them. Altogether tens of thousands of clones are present, 83% being singletons, with the ten largest covering 1.6%. The V gene is TRBV7-9, the J gene TRBJ2-3, with D possibly matching TRBD2 (6 bases). The receptor was derived from a human donor in good health. The source material was PBMCs. CDR3 residues: CSSSGGSPNTDTQYF. CDR3 in DNA: TGTTCCAGCAGTGGAGGGTCCCCTAACACAGATACGCAGTATTTT.